This is a list of T cell receptor beta chains from one sample in a study of OX40 agonist ivuxolimab in advanced cancers. Measured with immunoSEQ multiplex PCR; TCRdb has only the in-frame clones, and not every one. The table includes 70,000 or so clones, around nine tenths detected once. This specimen consisted of CD4+ or CD8+ T cells sorted from blood, obtained in a trial of the OX40 agonist ivuxolimab. The receptors derive from an adult with an advanced solid tumor such as melanoma, head and neck, liver or kidney cancer. CDR3s include the opening cysteine and the closing phenylalanine or tryptophan. Fields, in order: clone size, V gene, D gene, J gene, CDR3 DNA, CDR3 protein. The D gene is left open where the match is weak. Size tells how often a clone was seen (once, few, many) or the class of an expanded clone, and some rows leave it out.

.	TRBV19	.	TRBJ2-3	TGTGCCAGTAGTCGGGACTTTGCAGATACGCAGTATTTT	CASSRDFADTQYF
.	TRBV1	.	TRBJ2-5	TGCACCAGCAGCCCGACTAGCGACCAAGAGACCCAGTACTTC	CTSSPTSDQETQYF
.	TRBV5-1	TRBD1	TRBJ2-3	TGCGCCAGCAGCTTACAGGGTTCGGGACAGCCGCAGTATTTT	CASSLQGSGQPQYF
.	TRBV7-2	TRBD2	TRBJ2-1	TGTGCCAGCAGCGAGACTAGCGGAACCTACAATGAGCAGTTCTTC	CASSETSGTYNEQFF
.	TRBV5-1	.	TRBJ1-2	TGCGCCAGCAGCTTGGGACCGGAGGGCTATGGCTACACCTTC	CASSLGPEGYGYTF
.	TRBV19	.	TRBJ2-5	TGTGCCAGTAGTATAGTGGCAGCGTATGGTAAAGAGACCCAGTACTTC	CASSIVAAYGKETQYF
.	TRBV6-1	.	TRBJ1-2	TGTGCCAGCAGTAGGGTGTCCTATGGCTACACCTTC	CASSRVSYGYTF
.	TRBV19	.	TRBJ1-2	TGTGCCGTCCGCCGGGCCCGAGACGGCGGTGGCTACACCTTC	CAVRRARDGGGYTF
.	TRBV7-8	.	TRBJ1-1	TGTGCCAGCAGCACTGGCCCCCTTTTTGAAGCTTTCTTT	CASSTGPLFEAFF
.	TRBV5-6	TRBD2	TRBJ2-3	TGTGCCAGCAGCTTGCCCGGGACTAGCGGGGATACGCAGTATTTT	CASSLPGTSGDTQYF
.	TRBV18	.	TRBJ2-5	TGTGCCAGCTCACCACCGGGAGATCCAGAGACCCAGTACTTC	CASSPPGDPETQYF
few	TRBV5-1	TRBD1	TRBJ1-1	TGCGCCAGCAGCCTAGGACAGGCCGGCGTGAACACTGAAGCTTTCTTT	CASSLGQAGVNTEAFF
.	TRBV6-1	.	TRBJ2-7	TGTGCCAGCCAGGTGAGGACCCCCTACGAGCAGTACTTC	CASQVRTPYEQYF
.	TRBV6-6	TRBD2	TRBJ2-1	TGTGCCAGCAGTTCTAGGGCGGGGGGGCTTGAGCAGTTCTTC	CASSSRAGGLEQFF
.	TRBV28	.	TRBJ2-7	TGTGCCAGCAGCGACTACGAGCAGTACTTC	CASSDYEQYF
.	TRBV7-9	.	TRBJ1-2	TGTGCCAGCAGCTCCGACGGTAACTATGGCTACACCTTC	CASSSDGNYGYTF
.	TRBV11-2	TRBD1	TRBJ1-1	TGTGCCAGCAGATACAGCAGGGACAGGGGGCGAGACACTGAAGCTTTCTTT	CASRYSRDRGRDTEAFF
.	TRBV7-2	TRBD2	TRBJ2-7	TGTGCCAGCAGCCTGACTAGCGGGAGCTCCTACGAGCAGTACTTC	CASSLTSGSSYEQYF
.	TRBV7-2	.	TRBJ1-4	TGTGCCAGCAGCCGATACAGGGAAACTAATGAAAAACTGTTTTTT	CASSRYRETNEKLFF
once	TRBV27	.	TRBJ2-1	TGTGCCAGCAAACTTCATGGGGGAGGTGAGCAGTTCTTC	CASKLHGGGEQFF
.	TRBV29-1	TRBD2	TRBJ2-5	TGCAGCGTTTCTCGACTAGCGGTCGTCCGGGAGACCCAGTACTTC	CSVSRLAVVRETQYF
few	TRBV19	.	TRBJ1-1	TGTGCCAGTAGTATTCGGTCTGAAGCTTTCTTT	CASSIRSEAFF
.	TRBV7-2	.	TRBJ2-7	TGTGCCAGCAGCTTAGTTATGGACTACGAGCAGTACTTC	CASSLVMDYEQYF
.	TRBV7-2	TRBD1	TRBJ2-7	TGTGCCAGCAGCCGGACAGGCTACGAGCAGTACTTC	CASSRTGYEQYF
.	TRBV7-8	.	TRBJ2-7	TGTGCCAGCAGCTTAATTAGCTACGAGCAGTACTTC	CASSLISYEQYF
.	TRBV4-1	.	TRBJ1-5	TGCGCCAGCAGCCAAAGGGGTCTCAATCAGCCCCAGCATTTT	CASSQRGLNQPQHF
.	TRBV5-5	TRBD2	TRBJ2-7	TGTGCCAGCAGCCCCGGGGGGGGCTCCTACGAGCAGTACTTC	CASSPGGGSYEQYF
.	TRBV21-1	.	TRBJ2-3	TGTGCCAGCAGCAAGCAGGATACGCAGTATTTT	CASSKQDTQYF
.	TRBV9	.	TRBJ1-2	TGTGCCAGCAGCCCCCAAGCCCGAAACTATGGCTACACCTTC	CASSPQARNYGYTF
.	TRBV11-2	.	TRBJ2-1	TGTGCCAGCAGCTTAGGGGCGTGGGACAATGAGCAGTTCTTC	CASSLGAWDNEQFF
.	TRBV7-2	.	TRBJ2-5	TGTGCCAGCAGCTTAGCGAGTATCGAGACCCAGTACTTC	CASSLASIETQYF
.	TRBV11-1	TRBD2	TRBJ2-5	TGTGCCAGCAGCCCGGGACTAGCGGGCCTAGGGACCCAGTACTTC	CASSPGLAGLGTQYF
.	TRBV5-1	.	TRBJ1-5	TGCGCCAGCAGCTTGGGGGGCGTGAGCAATCAGCCCCAGCATTTT	CASSLGGVSNQPQHF
.	TRBV7-9	TRBD1	TRBJ2-7	TGTGCCAGCAGCTTAGGGGACAGGGCCTGGGGGAAAACCTACGAGCAGTACTTC	CASSLGDRAWGKTYEQYF
.	TRBV7-9	.	TRBJ1-2	TGTGCCAGCAGCTTCTCGGACGGGAACTATGGCTACACCTTC	CASSFSDGNYGYTF
.	TRBV30	.	TRBJ1-5	TGTGCCTGGTCGGGACAAGGCAATCAGCCCCAGCATTTT	CAWSGQGNQPQHF
.	TRBV29-1	TRBD1	TRBJ1-1	TGCAGCGTTGCGCAGGGGGCTGCGAACACTGAAGCTTTCTTT	CSVAQGAANTEAFF
.	TRBV7-9	.	TRBJ2-3	TGTGCCAGCAGCTTAGCGCCCAGCGGGCGGCCCCATCCCACAGATACGCAGTATTTT	CASSLAPSGRPHPTDTQYF
.	TRBV10-3	.	TRBJ2-7	TGTGCCATCAACGAATTAGGGGGAACCTACGAGCAGTACTTC	CAINELGGTYEQYF
.	TRBV18	.	TRBJ2-5	TGTGCCAGCTCACCACTTGGTCTAGGGATGGAGACCCAGTACTTC	CASSPLGLGMETQYF
.	TRBV15	.	TRBJ1-2	TGTGCCACCAGCAGTCCCGAGACAGCAAAATATGGCTACACCTTC	CATSSPETAKYGYTF